This is a list of T cell receptor beta chains from one sample in a study of immune heterogeneity within non-small cell lung tumors. One entry per CDR3 protein results from TCRdb running MiXCR on the multiplex PCR reads. The repertoire consists of about 2,800 distinct CDR3 sequences, with about 15% occurring once and the leading ten covering 20% to 25%. Sequenced material: lung tumor tissue. These receptors all come from a female donor with non-small cell lung cancer. The CDR3 runs from the conserved cysteine through the conserved F or W. Each record gives: clone size, J gene, D gene, V gene, CDR3 protein, CDR3 DNA. A D gene is named only where the DNA matches it firmly. Only some rows state a clone size, as once, few, many or a class for expanded clones.

size: hyperexpanded
J: TRBJ1-5
D: TRBD1
V: TRBV27
CDR3: CASRRQGTNQPQHF
DNA: TGTGCCAGCAGACGACAGGGGACTAATCAGCCCCAGCATTTT

size: NA
J: TRBJ2-1
D: NA
V: TRBV28
CDR3: CASSSTISYNEQFF
DNA: TGTGCCAGCAGTTCTACCATCTCCTACAATGAGCAGTTCTTC

size: medium-sized
J: TRBJ2-7
D: NA
V: TRBV28
CDR3: CASSPAYEQYF
DNA: TGTGCCAGCAGCCCCGCATACGAGCAGTACTTC

size: medium-sized
J: TRBJ1-1
D: NA
V: TRBV20-1
CDR3: CSARDPWVTNTEAFF
DNA: TGCAGTGCTAGAGATCCTTGGGTCACGAACACTGAAGCTTTCTTT

size: medium-sized
J: TRBJ2-2
D: TRBD1
V: TRBV4-1
CDR3: CASSQWDSPAGELFF
DNA: TGCGCCAGCAGCCAGTGGGACAGCCCGGCCGGGGAGCTGTTTTTT

size: medium-sized
J: TRBJ2-7
D: NA
V: TRBV6-1
CDR3: CASSEAAGQHYEQYF
DNA: TGTGCCAGCAGTGAAGCGGCGGGACAGCACTACGAGCAGTACTTC

size: medium-sized
J: TRBJ1-3
D: NA
V: TRBV28
CDR3: CASSNRVGNTIYF
DNA: TGTGCCAGCAGCAACAGGGTTGGAAACACCATATATTTT

size: NA
J: TRBJ1-2
D: TRBD1
V: TRBV28
CDR3: CASRTGTGYGYTF
DNA: TGTGCCAGCAGAACGGGGACAGGCTATGGCTACACCTTC

size: NA
J: TRBJ2-5
D: NA
V: TRBV20-1
CDR3: CSARDGGETQYF
DNA: TGCAGTGCTAGAGATGGGGGGGAGACCCAGTACTTC

size: medium-sized
J: TRBJ1-3
D: TRBD1
V: TRBV6-1
CDR3: CASSEWWDRGPLGNTIYF
DNA: TGTGCCAGCAGTGAATGGTGGGACAGGGGGCCACTTGGAAACACCATATATTTT

size: medium-sized
J: TRBJ1-2
D: TRBD1
V: TRBV5-1
CDR3: CASSADGTGTYGYTF
DNA: TGCGCCAGCAGCGCGGACGGGACAGGAACCTATGGCTACACCTTC

size: medium-sized
J: TRBJ1-5
D: NA
V: TRBV20-1
CDR3: CSARSQGQYSNQPQHF
DNA: TGCAGTGCTAGGTCGCAGGGACAATATAGCAATCAGCCCCAGCATTTT